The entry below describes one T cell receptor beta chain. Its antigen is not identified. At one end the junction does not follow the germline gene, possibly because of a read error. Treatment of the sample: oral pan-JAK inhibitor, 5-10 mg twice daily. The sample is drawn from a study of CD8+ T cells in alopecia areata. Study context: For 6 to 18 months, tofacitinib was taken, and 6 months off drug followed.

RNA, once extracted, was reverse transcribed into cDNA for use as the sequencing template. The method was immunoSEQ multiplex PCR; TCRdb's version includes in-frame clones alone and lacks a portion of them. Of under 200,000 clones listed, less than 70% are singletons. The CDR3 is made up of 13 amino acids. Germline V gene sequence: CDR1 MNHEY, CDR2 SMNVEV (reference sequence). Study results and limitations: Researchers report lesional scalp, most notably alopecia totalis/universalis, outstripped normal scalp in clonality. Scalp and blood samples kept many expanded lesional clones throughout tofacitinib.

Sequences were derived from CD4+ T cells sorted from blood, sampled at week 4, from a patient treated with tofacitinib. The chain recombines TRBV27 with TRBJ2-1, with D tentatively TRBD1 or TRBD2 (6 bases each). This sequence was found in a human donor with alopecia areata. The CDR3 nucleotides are TGTGCCAGCAGTTCCTGGGCGGGGCAGGCAGGGGTCTTC. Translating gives CASSSWAGQAGVF.